This is a list of T cell receptor beta chains from one sample in a study of monozygotic twins with cystic fibrosis. Sequenced by immunoSEQ multiplex PCR; TCRdb stores in-frame clones only, minus some. Among about 7,500 clones, about 94% were seen once, and the ten largest hold 0.54%. The sample consisted of blood. The source of these receptors is a boy younger than 10 with cystic fibrosis. Both conserved end residues are part of each CDR3. Each record gives: V gene, clone size, J gene, D gene, CDR3 DNA, CDR3 protein. D genes are given only for firm matches. Expanded clones are given a class, and other clones once, few, many or no size at all.

v_gene: TRBV5-1; abundance: NA; j_gene: TRBJ1-5; d_gene: NA; CDR3nt: TGCGCCAGCAGCTTTGATGGGAGAATGGCCCAGCATTTT; CDR3aa: CASSFDGRMAQHF
v_gene: TRBV5-8; abundance: NA; j_gene: TRBJ2-3; d_gene: NA; CDR3nt: TGTGCCAGCAGACCCCGGGACTTCAGCACAGATACGCAGTATTTT; CDR3aa: CASRPRDFSTDTQYF
v_gene: TRBV20-1; abundance: NA; j_gene: TRBJ1-1; d_gene: NA; CDR3nt: TGCAGTGCCCCCCGCTTGCCAGAAGCTTTCTTT; CDR3aa: CSAPRLPEAFF
v_gene: TRBV6-5; abundance: NA; j_gene: TRBJ2-7; d_gene: NA; CDR3nt: TGTGCCAGCAGTTACTTCCAGGGCCCTTACGAGCAGTACTTC; CDR3aa: CASSYFQGPYEQYF
v_gene: TRBV7-8; abundance: NA; j_gene: TRBJ2-1; d_gene: NA; CDR3nt: TGTGCCAGCAGCTTAGTACAGGGGAGGAACGAGCAGTTCTTC; CDR3aa: CASSLVQGRNEQFF
v_gene: TRBV15; abundance: NA; j_gene: TRBJ2-7; d_gene: NA; CDR3nt: TGTGCCACCAGCAGGGTGTACAGGAGCTCCTACGAGCAGTACTTC; CDR3aa: CATSRVYRSSYEQYF
v_gene: TRBV27; abundance: NA; j_gene: TRBJ2-7; d_gene: NA; CDR3nt: TGTGCCAGCAGGGGTCCTTCCTACGAGCAGTACTTC; CDR3aa: CASRGPSYEQYF
v_gene: TRBV6-5; abundance: once; j_gene: TRBJ2-7; d_gene: NA; CDR3nt: TGTGCCAGCAGTTACTCGCGTCAGTCCTACGAGCAGTACTTC; CDR3aa: CASSYSRQSYEQYF
v_gene: TRBV5-1; abundance: NA; j_gene: TRBJ2-5; d_gene: NA; CDR3nt: TGCGCCAGCAGCTTGGCCTTGGACAGCATATTCCAAGAGACCCAGTACTTC; CDR3aa: CASSLALDSIFQETQYF
v_gene: TRBV19; abundance: NA; j_gene: TRBJ2-3; d_gene: NA; CDR3nt: TGTGCCAGTAGTACCCGGGTTGGGGATACGCAGTATTTT; CDR3aa: CASSTRVGDTQYF
v_gene: TRBV6-1; abundance: NA; j_gene: TRBJ1-4; d_gene: NA; CDR3nt: TGTGCCAGCAGTGAAACACTAGACCAGCGGGAAAAACTGTTTTTT; CDR3aa: CASSETLDQREKLFF
v_gene: TRBV7-2; abundance: NA; j_gene: TRBJ2-4; d_gene: TRBD1; CDR3nt: TGTGCCAGCAGCCAGGGACAGGGGGTAGCCAAAAACATTCAGTACTTC; CDR3aa: CASSQGQGVAKNIQYF
v_gene: TRBV27; abundance: NA; j_gene: TRBJ1-4; d_gene: TRBD1; CDR3nt: TGTGCCAGCAGTTTATCGAACAGGGGTTTAGGTGAAAAACTGTTTTTT; CDR3aa: CASSLSNRGLGEKLFF
v_gene: TRBV5-1; abundance: once; j_gene: TRBJ1-1; d_gene: NA; CDR3nt: TGCGCCAGCAGTCGCGTCCCGGACGGAGACACTGAAGCTTTCTTT; CDR3aa: CASSRVPDGDTEAFF
v_gene: TRBV19; abundance: NA; j_gene: TRBJ2-4; d_gene: NA; CDR3nt: TGTGCCAGTAGTATTCCCCGCAGGGGACAAGGCAAAAACATTCAGTACTTC; CDR3aa: CASSIPRRGQGKNIQYF
v_gene: TRBV9; abundance: NA; j_gene: TRBJ2-5; d_gene: TRBD1; CDR3nt: TGTGCCAGCAGCGCCGGACAGGGAGGCGAGACCCAGTACTTC; CDR3aa: CASSAGQGGETQYF
v_gene: TRBV9; abundance: NA; j_gene: TRBJ1-2; d_gene: NA; CDR3nt: TGTGCCAGCAGCGCCCTTTTCTCGGACAACTATGGCTACACCTTC; CDR3aa: CASSALFSDNYGYTF
v_gene: TRBV19; abundance: once; j_gene: TRBJ1-4; d_gene: NA; CDR3nt: TGTGCCAGTACCATCCCCGGGTGGGGGAGGGCTGAAAAACTGTTTTTT; CDR3aa: CASTIPGWGRAEKLFF
v_gene: TRBV7-8; abundance: NA; j_gene: TRBJ1-5; d_gene: NA; CDR3nt: TGTGCCAGCAGTAAGACAGACCACAATCAGCCCCAGCATTTT; CDR3aa: CASSKTDHNQPQHF
v_gene: TRBV7-6; abundance: once; j_gene: TRBJ1-4; d_gene: NA; CDR3nt: TGTGCCAGCAGTTCCGGGACCGAACATGAAAAACTGTTTTTT; CDR3aa: CASSSGTEHEKLFF
v_gene: TRBV11-3; abundance: NA; j_gene: TRBJ1-2; d_gene: NA; CDR3nt: TGTGCCAGCAGCTTAGATCGAAGAGACCTCTATGGCTACACCTTC; CDR3aa: CASSLDRRDLYGYTF
v_gene: TRBV14; abundance: NA; j_gene: TRBJ2-5; d_gene: NA; CDR3nt: TGTGCCAGCAGCCAAAACCTCGGCCTTATCCAAGAGACCCAGTACTTC; CDR3aa: CASSQNLGLIQETQYF
v_gene: TRBV11-2; abundance: NA; j_gene: TRBJ1-4; d_gene: TRBD1; CDR3nt: TGTGCCAGCAGCTTGACAGGGTCTACATACGAAAAACTGTTTTTT; CDR3aa: CASSLTGSTYEKLFF
v_gene: TRBV2; abundance: few; j_gene: TRBJ1-1; d_gene: NA; CDR3nt: TGTGCCAGCAGTAGGGCCAGGGCCACTGAAGCTTTCTTT; CDR3aa: CASSRARATEAFF
v_gene: TRBV13; abundance: NA; j_gene: TRBJ1-2; d_gene: TRBD1; CDR3nt: TGTGCCAGCAGCTTACGACTTCGACAGGGAAAGACTGGCTACACCTTC; CDR3aa: CASSLRLRQGKTGYTF
v_gene: TRBV6-5; abundance: NA; j_gene: TRBJ2-3; d_gene: NA; CDR3nt: TGTGCCAGCAGTTACCAGGGGTTCAGCACAGATACGCAGTATTTT; CDR3aa: CASSYQGFSTDTQYF
v_gene: TRBV29-1; abundance: NA; j_gene: TRBJ2-5; d_gene: TRBD2; CDR3nt: TGCAGCGCAAACCTTGGGGGGGGAGAGACCCAGTACTTC; CDR3aa: CSANLGGGETQYF
v_gene: TRBV5-1; abundance: NA; j_gene: TRBJ1-5; d_gene: NA; CDR3nt: TGCGCCAGCAGCACCGGGACACCGAATCAGCCCCAGCATTTT; CDR3aa: CASSTGTPNQPQHF
v_gene: TRBV28; abundance: once; j_gene: TRBJ2-3; d_gene: NA; CDR3nt: TGTGCCAGCAGTTCCCGGTTGGACCACACAGATACGCAGTATTTT; CDR3aa: CASSSRLDHTDTQYF
v_gene: TRBV15; abundance: NA; j_gene: TRBJ2-1; d_gene: NA; CDR3nt: TGTGCCACCAGCAGAACTTACAGGGACAATGAGCAGTTCTTC; CDR3aa: CATSRTYRDNEQFF
v_gene: TRBV4-3; abundance: NA; j_gene: TRBJ2-3; d_gene: NA; CDR3nt: TGCGCCAGCAGCCAAGTCCCTAGCTCCACAGATACGCAGTATTTT; CDR3aa: CASSQVPSSTDTQYF
v_gene: TRBV7-9; abundance: NA; j_gene: TRBJ2-5; d_gene: TRBD1; CDR3nt: TGTGCCAGCAGCTCGACAGGGAATGGGGAAGAGACCCAGTACTTC; CDR3aa: CASSSTGNGEETQYF
v_gene: TRBV7-8; abundance: NA; j_gene: TRBJ2-2; d_gene: NA; CDR3nt: TGTGCCAGCACCTTCACCGGGGAGCTGTTTTTT; CDR3aa: CASTFTGELFF
v_gene: TRBV5-1; abundance: NA; j_gene: TRBJ2-2; d_gene: NA; CDR3nt: TGCGCCAGCAGCTACGACGGGGTAAACGGGGAGCTGTTTTTT; CDR3aa: CASSYDGVNGELFF
v_gene: TRBV18; abundance: NA; j_gene: TRBJ2-7; d_gene: NA; CDR3nt: TGTGCCAGCTCACCACCCCTAGCGACGACCTACGAGCAGTACTTC; CDR3aa: CASSPPLATTYEQYF
v_gene: TRBV11-1; abundance: few; j_gene: TRBJ2-2; d_gene: NA; CDR3nt: TGTGCCAGCAGCTTAGCGCAGGGGAACACCGGGGAGCTGTTTTTT; CDR3aa: CASSLAQGNTGELFF
v_gene: TRBV9; abundance: NA; j_gene: TRBJ2-3; d_gene: NA; CDR3nt: TGTGCCAGCAGCGCTACACCCGGTCCCCCGCAGGCAGATACGCAGTATTTT; CDR3aa: CASSATPGPPQADTQYF
v_gene: TRBV4-1; abundance: NA; j_gene: TRBJ1-1; d_gene: NA; CDR3nt: TGCGCCAGCAGCCAAGAACGCCTCGACAGGAACACTGAAGCTTTCTTT; CDR3aa: CASSQERLDRNTEAFF
v_gene: TRBV7-2; abundance: NA; j_gene: TRBJ2-5; d_gene: NA; CDR3nt: TGTGCCAGCAGCTTTGGACCCTCCCAAGAGACCCAGTACTTC; CDR3aa: CASSFGPSQETQYF
v_gene: TRBV5-5; abundance: NA; j_gene: TRBJ2-7; d_gene: NA; CDR3nt: TGTGCCAGCACTGGGGGAATCTCGTCCTACGAGCAGTACTTC; CDR3aa: CASTGGISSYEQYF
v_gene: TRBV6-5; abundance: NA; j_gene: TRBJ2-2; d_gene: NA; CDR3nt: TGTGCCACTCTCCCGGCAGGGCTCACCGGGGAGCTGTTTTTT; CDR3aa: CATLPAGLTGELFF
v_gene: TRBV19; abundance: NA; j_gene: TRBJ2-5; d_gene: NA; CDR3nt: TGTGCCAGTAGTATGGGCAGGCAAGAGACCCAGTACTTC; CDR3aa: CASSMGRQETQYF
v_gene: TRBV7-6; abundance: NA; j_gene: TRBJ2-5; d_gene: TRBD1; CDR3nt: TGTGCCAGCAGCTTAGCTTCTCAGAGGGACAGGGATAGAGAGACCCAGTACTTC; CDR3aa: CASSLASQRDRDRETQYF
v_gene: TRBV7-8; abundance: NA; j_gene: TRBJ2-3; d_gene: NA; CDR3nt: TGTGCCAGCAGCTTAGCGGAGAAGGGATCAAATACGCAGTATTTT; CDR3aa: CASSLAEKGSNTQYF
v_gene: TRBV14; abundance: NA; j_gene: TRBJ1-1; d_gene: NA; CDR3nt: TGTGCCAGCAGCCAACAAATCCCGGTCCTGGGCACTGAAGCTTTCTTT; CDR3aa: CASSQQIPVLGTEAFF
v_gene: TRBV5-8; abundance: NA; j_gene: TRBJ2-5; d_gene: NA; CDR3nt: TGTGCCAGCAGCTTACAAGAGACCCAGTACTTC; CDR3aa: CASSLQETQYF
v_gene: TRBV9; abundance: NA; j_gene: TRBJ1-4; d_gene: TRBD1; CDR3nt: TGTGCCAGCAGCGGACGATATCCAGGGGGGAATGAAAAACTGTTTTTT; CDR3aa: CASSGRYPGGNEKLFF
v_gene: TRBV4-3; abundance: NA; j_gene: TRBJ2-5; d_gene: NA; CDR3nt: TGCGCCAGCAGCCAAGGCCAGACCCAAGAGACCCAGTACTTC; CDR3aa: CASSQGQTQETQYF
v_gene: TRBV18; abundance: NA; j_gene: TRBJ2-3; d_gene: NA; CDR3nt: TGTGCCAGCTCACCCTCAGATACGCAGTATTTT; CDR3aa: CASSPSDTQYF
v_gene: TRBV10-3; abundance: NA; j_gene: TRBJ2-7; d_gene: TRBD1; CDR3nt: TGTGCCATCAGTGATCCAGGGGGCAAATACGAGCAGTACTTC; CDR3aa: CAISDPGGKYEQYF
v_gene: TRBV4-2; abundance: few; j_gene: TRBJ2-7; d_gene: TRBD1; CDR3nt: TGTGCCAGCAGCCAGGGAGGGACAGGGGACTACGAGCAGTACTTC; CDR3aa: CASSQGGTGDYEQYF
v_gene: TRBV4-3; abundance: NA; j_gene: TRBJ1-1; d_gene: NA; CDR3nt: TGCGCCAGCAGCCAAGACGGGCCGAACACTGAAGCTTTCTTT; CDR3aa: CASSQDGPNTEAFF
v_gene: TRBV7-2; abundance: NA; j_gene: TRBJ1-6; d_gene: NA; CDR3nt: TGTGCCAGCAGCTTAGCGTCCGGCCTAAATTCACCCCTCCACTTT; CDR3aa: CASSLASGLNSPLHF
v_gene: TRBV2; abundance: NA; j_gene: TRBJ1-2; d_gene: TRBD1; CDR3nt: TGTGCCAGCGGGCGCCGGGACAGCCGAGGGACTAACTATGGCTACACCTTC; CDR3aa: CASGRRDSRGTNYGYTF
v_gene: TRBV2; abundance: NA; j_gene: TRBJ1-5; d_gene: NA; CDR3nt: TGTGCCAGCAGCGGACAGAATCAGCCCCAGCATTTT; CDR3aa: CASSGQNQPQHF